This TCR beta chain was recorded in a study of blood T cell repertoires in COVID-19 (dated by TCRdb to about 2020). Regarding the research as a whole: The collaborator samples originated in the United States, Italy and Spain and spanned the acute and convalescent phases of COVID-19. Samples came from the ongoing ImmuneRACE study (first 160 participants) plus 1,254 subjects from 6 global collaborators. The repertoires were made available in a free public database intended to serve as a resource for research on the immune response to SARS-CoV-2. A de-identified subject ID, COVID-19 status, age in years and sex were almost always included in the sample metadata. Where available, HLA class I and class II types were obtained from metadata supplied by the sample provider rather than from assay-based typing. Deeply sampled blood TCRbeta repertoires from subjects exposed to, actively infected with, or recovered from COVID-19 were included in the dataset. The prospective study material was composed of cDNA or gDNA derived from T cells, B-cell-depleted T cells, or PBMCs. Points the paper makes about the study in general: How much clinical and demographic metadata was included differed by source and by participant, and the metadata was provided uncurated.

Enrolling through a virtual design, the prospective study's participants ranged in age from roughly 18 to 95 years and lived across 20 to 25 United States geographic areas. Cohort assignment in the prospective study relied on participant-reported clinical history from a screening survey and a study questionnaire. For ImmuneRACE Cohort 3, a participant was defined as recovered based on two consecutive negative NP/OP PCR tests, clearance by a healthcare professional, or resolution of symptoms. In the prospective study, mobile phlebotomists collected whole blood, serum and a nasopharyngeal or oropharyngeal swab from each participant. Prospective study participants could optionally give additional blood draws and questionnaires over an approximately two-month period. Prospective study blood samples were shipped either frozen or at room temperature before DNA extraction. Including cysteine and phenylalanine, the CDR3 has 14 amino acids. The DNA shown is the 42-base CDR3, in frame from base 1. CDR1 and CDR2, looked up from the germline V gene, are MNHEY and SVGAGI. Trimming accounts for 8 bases at V and 8 bases at J, while the number of junction bases matched to no gene is 6.

Comments on this clone: Its antigen is currently not known. Qualities for individual bases were not recorded, and no much larger clone is one base off.

TCRbeta CDR3 regions were amplified from genomic DNA by means of the immunoSEQ Assay, a bias-controlled multiplex PCR. As for the authors' bioinformatics: The number of nucleated cells in each sample was estimated by amplification of reference gene primers within the assay. Sequence reads were collapsed and filtered to measure the absolute abundance of every unique TCRbeta CDR3 rearrangement. Productive Simpson clonality was computed per sample as the square root of Simpson's diversity index over productive rearrangements. TCRdb re-hosts the immuneACCESS table, in-frame sequences only. Its copies lack some clones; in the studies checked, an unresolved V gene accounts for under half of them, and the cause for the rest is not known. The D gene and trimming were derived from the DNA, and the V and J assignments and clone size from that table. This sample holds 200,000 to 250,000 clones; 82% were observed only once. The ten largest clones take up about 3.2% of the sample.

The rearrangement combines TRBV6-5 with TRBJ1-6, and 10 junction bases match TRBD1. The material sequenced was PBMCs or T cells enriched from blood (not recorded which). This sequence originates from a woman between 55 and 75 years old who had recovered from COVID-19. The nucleotides read TGTGCCAGCTATTTGGGGACAGGGGATTCACCCCTCCACTTT. Its protein reads: CASYLGTGDSPLHF.